Listed here is a single T cell receptor beta chain. The antigen is unknown. The sample comes from a study of cytomegalovirus exposure and HLA in healthy donors. Researchers ran the PCR with 60 Vbeta and 13 Jbeta primers. Assay used: immunoSEQ multiplex PCR; TCRdb lists only in-frame clones, some missing. The sample gives some 110,000 clones, roughly 15% of which show up once; roughly 0.8% is in the top ten. Findings and caveats of the study: TRBV6-2, TRBV6-3 and other indistinguishable V segments were excluded.

V was pared by 11 bases and J by 1 base, with 8 bases of the junction left unmatched. Germline loops: CDR1 MNHNY, CDR2 SVGAGI (reference sequence). The CDR3 spans 14 residues. The sequenced material came from PBMCs. The source is a female donor in good health and CMV-seronegative. The V and J genes are TRBV6-6 and TRBJ2-3; 8 bases line up with TRBD2. CDR3 loop: CAGGSGTGTDTQYF. The CDR3 nucleotides read TGTGCCGGCGGTAGCGGGACGGGCACAGATACGCAGTATTTT.